This section outlines one T cell receptor (beta chain) sequence together with its context. Its antigen is as yet unknown. The sample originates from a study of T-cell reconstitution after alpha-beta-depleted transplantation in children. The study's findings and limits: Newly produced T cells mostly accounted for T-cell counts and diversity one year post-transplant. The high TCRbeta diversity at day 60 in some patients came from surviving recipient T cells and thymic progenitors. Expanded graft clones, several hundred of them, were reportedly the source of alpha-beta T cells about two months after transplant.

CDR1 SGHRS and CDR2 YFSETQ come from the germline V gene. CDR3 length: 13 residues. Unmatched junction bases numbered 5, after V lost 7 bases and J lost 2 bases. Unique molecular identifiers were incorporated into the prepared TCRbeta library. TCRdb recomputed calls from the PCR reads with MiXCR, one row per CDR3 protein. The sample has approximately 430,000 distinct CDR3 sequences; around 15% are singletons. The clonotype originates from a boy less than two years old who had a stem cell transplant for Wiskott-Aldrich syndrome, so the T cells may come from the graft donor. This chain uses TRBV5-1 with TRBJ2-7; 8 bases line up with TRBD1. This sample comprised PBMCs, mostly from graft donor cells, obtained 360 days after TCRalphabeta/CD19-depleted stem cell transplant. The CDR3 spells CASGSTGAYEQYF. The CDR3 nucleotides are TGCGCCAGCGGTTCGACAGGGGCCTACGAGCAGTACTTC.